This note documents a single T cell receptor (beta chain) sequence. The antigen is undetermined. This sample was included in a study of T-cell memory formation after mild COVID-19. Overall study context: TCR clusters were largely donor specific. General study findings and limits: Pre-infection memory held some responding clones, suggesting pre-existing cross-reactive T cells responded. Clones which contracted sat mainly in CM and EM if CD4+, and in EMRA if CD8+. From day 15 to 85, contracting clones were balanced between CD4 and CD8, whereas later expanders leaned toward CD4+.

TCRdb analysed the 5' RACE reads with MiXCR anew, one entry per CDR3 protein. The repertoire holds 280,000 or so distinct CDR3 sequences, with 7% to 10% as singletons. The TCR sequence derives from a man in his late teens or twenties who had mild COVID-19 (a few samples of this study predate the infection). Cell type and time point are not known. The source material was PBMCs or a T cell subset sorted from them (not recorded which).

The DNA of the CDR3 is TGCGCCAGCAGCCTTTCGAGTGGGTTCGGGGAGCAGTACTTC. It yields the protein CASSLSSGFGEQYF. The J gene is TRBJ2-7, the V gene TRBV4-1; D gene unclear. From germline, CDR1 is MGHRA and CDR2 YSYEKL. V lost 4 bases and J 7 bases, leaving 17 bases between the germline ends. The CDR3 has 14 residues.